This passage covers 29 T cell receptor beta chains from one sample sequenced in a study of cytomegalovirus exposure and HLA in healthy donors. Primers for the PCR totalled 60 Vbeta and 13 Jbeta. Only in-frame clones appear in the TCRdb table, and some are missing; sequencing was by immunoSEQ multiplex PCR. This table holds around 150,000 clones, about four fifths found once. The sample comprised PBMCs. The receptors were sampled from a man aged 40-49 years in good health and CMV-seropositive.

CDR3 nucleotides: TGCGCCAGCAGCGACAGGGAGACTGGGGCCAACGTCCTGACTTTC. It translates to CASSDRETGANVLTF. V is TRBV4-1 and J is TRBJ2-6; 7 bases are shared with TRBD1. With V trimmed by 5 bases and J by 2 bases, 3 bases remained unmatched. This CDR3 region has 15 residues. Germline V gene data show CDR1 as MGHRA and CDR2 as YSYEKL.

The rearrangement joins TRBV29-1 to TRBJ1-2; D is unresolved. CDR1 is SQVTM, CDR2 ANQGSEA, per germline. This CDR3 region has 13 residues. V was shortened by 5 bases and J by 5 bases, with 15 bases between the two germline ends. This CDR3 is CSVLGGRAYGYTF. The CDR3 nucleotides read TGCAGCGTTCTAGGAGGACGGGCGTATGGCTACACCTTC.

A remark on this clone: One end of the junction does not line up with germline, which may come from a read error. The chain has TRBV20-1 and TRBJ2-5; weak D call: TRBD2 (6 bases). The CDR3 runs 11 residues. Germline lookup yields CDR1 DFQATT and CDR2 SNEGSKA (reference sequence). CDR3 amino acids: CSANPGEIQYF. The DNA of the CDR3 is TGCAGTGCTAACCCGGGGGAGATCCAGTACTTC.

V is TRBV10-3 and J is TRBJ2-1, with 12 bases aligning to TRBD2. Per germline, CDR1 ENHRY and CDR2 SYGVKD. The CDR3 is 13 residues long. Trimming removed 10 bases from V and 5 bases from J; junction bases left unmatched: 3. CDR3 nucleotides: TGTGCCACCTGGACTAGCGGGGACAATGAGCAGTTCTTC. Translation: CATWTSGDNEQFF.

This clone was seen once. This rearrangement joins TRBV7-9 to TRBJ1-4, with D maybe TRBD1 (5 bases). V gave up 5 bases and J gave up 5 bases, with 15 bases separating them. The CDR3 spans 15 residues. Germline CDR1 SEHNR, CDR2 FQNEAQ (reference sequence). Here the CDR3 reads CASSPPGLLNEKLFF. In DNA form, the CDR3 reads TGTGCCAGCAGCCCACCAGGGCTGCTAAATGAAAAACTGTTTTTT.

This chain connects TRBV7-3 to TRBJ2-1, with 9 positions matching TRBD2. Germline V CDR1 and CDR2: SGHTA, FQGTGA. The ends lost 5 bases at V and 5 bases at J; junction bases unmatched: 7. The CDR3 is 15 amino acids. CDR3 sequence: CASSPRVAGDNEQFF. CDR3 bases: TGTGCCAGCAGCCCCAGGGTAGCGGGAGACAATGAGCAGTTCTTC.

This chain links TRBV27 with TRBJ2-1; 13 nucleotides line up with TRBD2. The V gene's germline CDR1 is MNHEY and CDR2 SMNVEV (reference sequence). Trimming removed 5 bases from V and 6 bases from J; junction bases left unmatched: 16. This CDR3 has 19 amino acids. The CDR3 loop is CASSGGLAGVGFRVNEQFF. CDR3 bases: TGTGCCAGCAGTGGCGGACTAGCGGGAGTAGGGTTCAGGGTCAATGAGCAGTTCTTC.

The chain links TRBV11-2 to TRBJ2-7, with a possible D match to TRBD2 (6 bases). V was clipped by 9 bases and J by 3 bases, with 21 bases between them. CDR1 is SGHAT, CDR2 FQNNGV, per germline. The CDR3 runs to 15 residues. CDR3 nucleotide sequence: TGTGCCAGTTATCAACAGGAGGGGACCCACTACGAGCAGTACTTC. This sequence encodes CASYQQEGTHYEQYF.

V usage is TRBV7-2 and J usage is TRBJ1-1; 9 nucleotides match TRBD1. Trimming took 5 bases from V and 2 from J; bases not matched to a gene: 12. The CDR3 runs 17 residues. CDR1 SGHTA and CDR2 FQGNSA come from the germline V gene. In DNA form, the CDR3 reads TGTGCCAGCAGCCTCCGACCACCGGGACAGGGAAACACTGAAGCTTTCTTT. Its translation: CASSLRPPGQGNTEAFF. The entire variable domain, with the rest obtained from reference TRBV7-2 and TRBJ1-1, is as follows: GAGVSQSPSNKVTEKGKDVELRCDPISGHTALYWYRQSLGQGLEFLIYFQGNSAPDKSGLPSDRFSAERTGGSVSTLTIQRTQQEDSAVYLCASSLRPPGQGNTEAFFGQGTRLTVV.

This clone has just one count. The rearrangement uses TRBV6-1 and TRBJ2-1; TRBD2 is a possible D gene (5 bases). The germline V gene encodes CDR1 MNHNS and CDR2 SASEGT. Trimming took 2 bases from V and 11 from J, leaving 10 bases between them. The CDR3 runs to 12 residues. The CDR3, as DNA: TGTGCCAGCAGTGAACCCTCCGGGAAGCAGTTCTTC. Translating gives CASSEPSGKQFF.

V gene TRBV6-6 combines with J gene TRBJ1-2, with 8 bases matching TRBD1. J lost 6 bases, V lost 6 bases, and 9 bases had no gene match. The CDR3 runs 14 residues. Per the germline V gene, CDR1 is MNHNY and CDR2 is SVGAGI (reference sequence). CDR3 protein: CASSQRQGSNGYTF. The CDR3 nucleotides are TGTGCCAGCAGCCAAAGACAGGGGAGTAATGGCTACACCTTC.

This clone appeared a few times. V gene TRBV2 combines with J gene TRBJ2-1, with TRBD2 identical over 14 bases. V dropped 8 bases and J dropped 9; count of bases not matched to a gene: 9. The CDR3 is made up of 15 amino acids. The germline V gene has CDR1 SNHLY and CDR2 FYNNEI. CDR3 coding DNA: TGTGCCAGCGCTCCGGGACTAGCGGGGGTGAGTGAGCAGTTCTTC. It encodes CASAPGLAGVSEQFF.

The chain employs TRBV27 and TRBJ1-5, with D possibly being TRBD1 (5 bases). Per the germline V gene, CDR1 is MNHEY and CDR2 is SMNVEV (reference sequence). Between the trimmed V and J ends, which lost 5 bases and 1 base, there was a span of 18 bases. The CDR3 length is 17 residues. This CDR3 reads CASSTMGPGSSNQPQHF. The CDR3 nucleotides read TGTGCCAGCAGTACAATGGGGCCGGGTAGCAGCAATCAGCCCCAGCATTTT.

The chain is built from TRBV5-8 and TRBJ1-4; 9 bases align to TRBD1. J gave up 3 bases and V 4 bases, and 7 bases lay outside the gene matches. This CDR3 is built from 16 residues. The germline V gene encodes CDR1 SGHTS and CDR2 YDEGEE. The DNA of the CDR3 is TGTGCCAGCAGCGCTACAGGGGGCGGGTCTAATGAAAAACTGTTTTTT. It yields the protein CASSATGGGSNEKLFF. Using reference TRBV5-8 and TRBJ1-4 for the parts outside the CDR3, the full variable domain is EAGVTQSPTHLIKTRGQQATLRCSPISGHTSVYWYQQALGLGLQFLLWYDEGEERNRGNFPPRFSGRQFPNYSSELNVNALELEDSALYLCASSATGGGSNEKLFFGSGTQLSVL.

This rearrangement joins TRBV6-1 to TRBJ1-6; D gene ambiguous. The CDR3 covers 14 residues. With 4 bases removed from V and 6 bases from J, the gap between germline ends came to 10 bases. Per germline, CDR1 MNHNS and CDR2 SASEGT. In nucleotides, the CDR3 is TGTGCCAGCAGTGGGGCCTCTCTTAATTCACCCCTCCACTTT. Its protein is CASSGASLNSPLHF.

The chain combines TRBV5-1 with TRBJ2-3; D is possibly TRBD2 (5 bases). The CDR3 runs to 14 residues. The germline V gene encodes CDR1 SGHRS and CDR2 YFSETQ. V was cut by 5 bases and J by 2 bases, with 12 bases left in between. CDR3 protein: CASRAGDFTDTQYF. DNA of the CDR3: TGCGCCAGCAGGGCGGGTGATTTCACAGATACGCAGTATTTT. Combining the CDR3 with reference TRBV5-1 and TRBJ2-3 gives the whole variable domain KAGVTQTPRYLIKTRGQQVTLSCSPISGHRSVSWYQQTPGQGLQFLFEYFSETQRNKGNFPGRFSGRQFSNSRSEMNVSTLELGDSALYLCASRAGDFTDTQYFGPGTRLTVL.

This clone showed up just a few times. The chain links TRBV30 to TRBJ2-7; no definite D call. There are 12 residues in the CDR3. With 1 base removed from V and 3 bases from J, the gap between germline ends came to 7 bases. CDR1 is GTSNPN, CDR2 SVGIG, per germline (reference sequence). The CDR3 reads CAWSARFYEQYF. CDR3 nucleotides: TGTGCCTGGAGTGCTCGTTTCTACGAGCAGTACTTC.

The chain employs TRBV6-1 and TRBJ2-7, with 9 nucleotides matching TRBD1. The CDR3 is 15 residues long. The germline CDR1 and CDR2 sequences are MNHNS and SASEGT. Losses at the gene ends were 4 bases for V and 3 bases for J; bases not matched to a gene: 7. CDR3 sequence: CASSASGQGLYEQYF. In nucleotides, the CDR3 is TGTGCCAGCAGTGCCTCGGGACAGGGACTCTACGAGCAGTACTTC.

The chain uses TRBV5-1 and TRBJ1-2; unclear D gene. Germline CDR1 SGHRS, CDR2 YFSETQ. The CDR3 covers 11 residues. The germline V and J ends were trimmed by 7 bases and 4 bases, with 8 bases remaining between them. CDR3 nucleotide sequence: TGCGCCAGCCAGGCTGGCTATGGCTACACCTTC. It encodes CASQAGYGYTF.

This clone was found a few times. A read error may account for a junction end that differs from germline. The V call is TRBV7-8, the J call TRBJ2-3, with TRBD2 identical over 7 bases. The CDR3 covers 15 residues. Germline CDR1 and CDR2: SGHVS and FQNEAQ. The CDR3 nucleotides read TGTGCCAGCAGCTATTCGGGACTAAGCAGAGATACGCAGTATTTT. The encoded protein is CASSYSGLSRDTQYF. Looking up the rest from reference TRBV7-8 and TRBJ2-3 gives the full variable domain: GAGVSQSPRYKVAKRGQDVALRCDPISGHVSLFWYQQALGQGPEFLTYFQNEAQLDKSGLPSDRFFAERPEGSVSTLKIQRTQQEDSAVYLCASSYSGLSRDTQYFGPGTRLTVL.

The rearrangement uses TRBV5-4 and TRBJ2-7, with a weak D call TRBD1 (6 bases). Germline assignment: CDR1 SGHNT and CDR2 YYREEE (reference sequence). The CDR3 spans 15 residues. Deletions cut 3 bases from V and 4 bases from J, with 17 bases between. CDR3 nucleotide sequence: TGTGCCAGCAGCTCAGGTTACAGGGCCCCTTACGAGCAGTACTTC. Translating it yields CASSSGYRAPYEQYF.

This rearrangement joins TRBV2 to TRBJ2-1; D ambiguous. This CDR3 contains 11 residues. V gave up 5 bases and J gave up 7 bases, with 6 bases separating them. The germline CDR1 and CDR2 sequences are SNHLY and FYNNEI. The CDR3 coding sequence is TGTGCCAGCAGTCTATTTAATGAGCAGTTCTTC. It specifies CASSLFNEQFF.

This chain uses TRBV4-3 with TRBJ1-6; 9 positions match TRBD1. V shed 0 bases and J 0 bases; nucleotides not matched to a gene: 3. Germline CDR1 reads LGHNA; CDR2 reads YSLEER. This CDR3 comprises 18 residues. The CDR3 coding sequence is TGCGCCAGCAGCCAAGAAGGGACAGGGAGCTCCTATAATTCACCCCTCCACTTT. Protein product: CASSQEGTGSSYNSPLHF.

The chain has TRBV5-5 and TRBJ1-4; D unclear. CDR1 is SGHKS and CDR2 is YYEKEE in the germline V gene (reference sequence). CDR3 size: 15 residues. The germline V and J ends were trimmed by 8 bases and 0 bases, with 14 bases remaining between them. CDR3 protein: CASNFATATNEKLFF. CDR3 in DNA: TGTGCCAGTAACTTCGCCACCGCAACTAATGAAAAACTGTTTTTT.

The chain carries TRBV7-4 and TRBJ1-4; tentative D call: TRBD1 (6 bases). This CDR3 spans 15 amino acids. V was pared by 6 bases and J by 8 bases, with 19 bases between. Germline V gene sequence: CDR1 SGHVT, CDR2 SQSDAQ. The CDR3: CASSTGGGPQEKLFF. The DNA of the CDR3 is TGTGCCAGCAGTACTGGGGGGGGGCCCCAGGAAAAACTGTTTTTT.

This clone was detected only once. V is TRBV27 and J is TRBJ2-5, with 9 positions matching TRBD2. This CDR3 is built from 14 residues. V was pared by 8 bases and J by 3 bases, with 7 bases of the junction left unmatched. Germline CDR1 reads MNHEY; CDR2 reads SMNVEV (reference sequence). In nucleotides, the CDR3 is TGTGCCAGCTATCCCGCGGGAGGGGAAGAGACCCAGTACTTC. The encoded protein is CASYPAGGEETQYF.

The chain combines TRBV7-3 with TRBJ1-1, with 7 bases aligning to TRBD1. The J segment lost 2 bases and the V segment lost 4 bases, leaving 4 bases of the junction unmatched. The V gene's germline CDR1 is SGHTA and CDR2 FQGTGA. The CDR3 sequence is 14 residues long. CDR3 region: CASSWTGHNTEAFF. Written as DNA, the CDR3 is TGTGCCAGCAGCTGGACAGGCCACAACACTGAAGCTTTCTTT.

DNA for the CDR3: TGTGCCAGCAGCAGGGGAGGGATTAGCGGGAATAGTTACGAGCAGTACTTC. Translated: CASSRGGISGNSYEQYF. The rearrangement uses TRBV7-9 and TRBJ2-7; 8 bases fit TRBD2. CDR3 size: 17 residues. Germline V lookup: CDR1 SEHNR, CDR2 FQNEAQ (reference sequence). V lost 5 bases, J lost 4 bases, and 16 bases stayed unmatched. Full variable domain (remainder filled in from reference TRBV7-9 and TRBJ2-7): DTGVSQNPRHKITKRGQNVTFRCDPISEHNRLYWYRQTLGQGPEFLTYFQNEAQLEKSRLLSDRFSAERPKGSFSTLEIQRTEQGDSAMYLCASSRGGISGNSYEQYFGPGTRLTVT.

This chain joins TRBV27 and TRBJ2-3; 9 bases are a match to TRBD1. Trimming took 9 bases from V and 1 from J; bases not matched to a gene: 5. Germline V gene data show CDR1 as MNHEY and CDR2 as SMNVEV (reference sequence). This CDR3 has 14 amino acids. The chain's CDR3 is CASYRDRGTDTQYF. The CDR3 nucleotides read TGTGCCAGTTACCGGGACAGGGGCACAGATACGCAGTATTTT.